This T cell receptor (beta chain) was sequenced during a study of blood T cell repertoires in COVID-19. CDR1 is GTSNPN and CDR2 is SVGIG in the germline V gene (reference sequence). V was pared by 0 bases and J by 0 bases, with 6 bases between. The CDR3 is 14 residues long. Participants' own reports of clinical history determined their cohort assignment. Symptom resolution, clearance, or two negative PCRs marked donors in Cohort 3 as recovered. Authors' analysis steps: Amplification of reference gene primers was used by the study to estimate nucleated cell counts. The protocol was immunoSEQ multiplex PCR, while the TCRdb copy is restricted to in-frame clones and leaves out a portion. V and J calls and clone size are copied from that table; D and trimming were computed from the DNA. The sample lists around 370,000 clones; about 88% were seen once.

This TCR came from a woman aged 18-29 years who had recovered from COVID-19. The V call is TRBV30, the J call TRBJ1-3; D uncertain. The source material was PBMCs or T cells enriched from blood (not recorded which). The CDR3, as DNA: TGTGCCTGGAGTGTCGCCAGCTCTGGAAACACCATATATTTT. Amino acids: CAWSVASSGNTIYF.